A selection of T cell receptor beta chains follows, all from one sample in a study of T cell repertoires in cytomegalovirus infection. TCRdb independently ran MiXCR on the reads; one entry per CDR3 protein. The sample contains fewer than 300,000 distinct CDR3 sequences, about 25% of which appear only once. Sequenced sample: PBMCs. These receptors were collected from a human donor in good health (CMV status not recorded). Some clones in this sample may be carry-over from other donors' samples. Each CDR3 is given with its conserved first and last residue. The D gene is left open where the match is weak. A row's size may be missing; if present it is once, few, many or a size class.

TRBJ2-2,NA,TRBD1,TRBV30,CAWNPGTATGELFF,TGTGCCTGGAACCCCGGGACAGCCACCGGGGAGCTGTTTTTT
TRBJ2-5,few,TRBD1,TRBV7-2,CASSFWTGSQETQYF,TGTGCCAGCAGCTTCTGGACAGGGAGCCAAGAGACCCAGTACTTC
TRBJ1-5,NA,NA,TRBV7-9,CATGRSNQPQHF,TGTGCCACGGGGCGAAGCAATCAGCCCCAGCATTTT
TRBJ2-1,few,TRBD2,TRBV19,CATALRGTSEYNEQFF,TGTGCCACCGCTTTAAGGGGGACTAGCGAGTACAATGAGCAGTTCTTC
TRBJ2-3,NA,TRBD2,TRBV7-2,CASSWTSGNTDTQYF,TGTGCCAGCAGTTGGACTAGCGGGAACACAGATACGCAGTATTTT
TRBJ2-1,few,NA,TRBV27,CASTPLDSTSHEQFF,TGTGCCAGCACCCCCCTCGACAGCACGTCCCATGAGCAGTTCTTC
TRBJ1-5,NA,NA,TRBV20-1,CSARRGASNQPQHF,TGCAGTGCTAGACGGGGGGCTTCCAATCAGCCCCAGCATTTT
TRBJ2-7,NA,TRBD1,TRBV28,CASDEQRTGGNEQYF,TGTGCCAGCGATGAACAGAGGACAGGGGGCAACGAGCAGTACTTC
TRBJ2-5,NA,NA,TRBV11-2,CASSLDSLGRTVQETQYF,TGTGCCAGCAGCTTAGATTCGTTGGGGAGGACGGTCCAAGAGACCCAGTACTTC
TRBJ2-1,few,NA,TRBV7-2,CASSKGPQPLYNEQFF,TGTGCCAGCAGTAAAGGGCCTCAGCCTCTCTACAATGAGCAGTTCTTC
TRBJ1-5,many,NA,TRBV7-9,CASSLGWGNQPQHF,TGTGCCAGCAGCTTAGGTTGGGGCAATCAGCCCCAGCATTTT
TRBJ2-2,many,NA,TRBV7-2,CASSLKQGGTGELFF,TGTGCCAGCAGCTTAAAACAGGGTGGCACCGGGGAGCTGTTTTTT
TRBJ2-7,many,NA,TRBV7-2,CASSLVMPYEQYF,TGTGCCAGCAGCTTAGTAATGCCCTACGAGCAGTACTTC
TRBJ2-7,few,NA,TRBV28,CASSLRGWDLYEQYF,TGTGCCAGCAGTTTAAGGGGTTGGGACCTCTACGAGCAGTACTTC
TRBJ2-7,few,TRBD2,TRBV28,CASTAGEGFEQYF,TGTGCCAGCACCGCGGGGGAGGGTTTCGAGCAGTACTTC
TRBJ2-7,few,TRBD1,TRBV20-1,CSAGRDRGRRLPYEQYF,TGCAGTGCTGGTCGGGACAGGGGGCGGAGGCTTCCTTACGAGCAGTACTTC
TRBJ2-4,many,NA,TRBV11-2,CASSLRLAAVAKNIQYF,TGTGCCAGCAGCTTACGCTTAGCGGCCGTGGCCAAAAACATTCAGTACTTC